This is a list of T cell receptor beta chains from one sample in a study of blood T cell repertoires in COVID-19. Assay used: immunoSEQ multiplex PCR; TCRdb lists only in-frame clones, some missing. The sample lists 150,000 to 170,000 clones; 76% were seen once. Sample: peripheral blood. These receptors originate from a woman older than 75 with acute or convalescent COVID-19. Each CDR3 is given with its conserved first and last residue. Fields, in order: J gene, V gene, CDR3 protein.

j_gene: TRBJ2-1; v_gene: TRBV7-9; CDR3aa: CASSLRTGMVNEQFF
j_gene: TRBJ2-1; v_gene: TRBV19; CDR3aa: CASTPSTSTYEQFF
j_gene: TRBJ1-1; v_gene: TRBV11-2; CDR3aa: CASSQVTGEEAFF
j_gene: TRBJ1-1; v_gene: TRBV14; CDR3aa: CASSPRTGSMNTEAFF
j_gene: TRBJ2-3; v_gene: TRBV6-5; CDR3aa: CASSSRGSDTQYF
j_gene: TRBJ2-1; v_gene: TRBV7-2; CDR3aa: CASSSDSLLGEQFF
j_gene: TRBJ1-4; v_gene: TRBV6-2/TRBV6-3; CDR3aa: CASSYSTIRGEKLFF
j_gene: TRBJ2-7; v_gene: TRBV28; CDR3aa: CASSPGTGVIYEQYF
j_gene: TRBJ2-3; v_gene: TRBV6-4; CDR3aa: CASSDGQGAGDTQYF
j_gene: TRBJ2-7; v_gene: TRBV7-2; CDR3aa: CASSWTSDDEQYF
j_gene: TRBJ2-3; v_gene: TRBV6-6; CDR3aa: CASSGDTQYF
j_gene: TRBJ2-3; v_gene: TRBV7-2; CDR3aa: CASSSGLAGTIASTDTQYF
j_gene: TRBJ2-7; v_gene: TRBV6-5; CDR3aa: CASSYSAGIYEQYF
j_gene: TRBJ2-3; v_gene: TRBV5-1; CDR3aa: CASSFIAGANTDTQYF
j_gene: TRBJ1-3; v_gene: TRBV19; CDR3aa: CASSTRAGVSGNTIYF
j_gene: TRBJ1-1; v_gene: TRBV7-9; CDR3aa: CASSLMGVNTEAFF
j_gene: TRBJ1-2; v_gene: TRBV25-1; CDR3aa: CASTQNSASYGYTF
j_gene: TRBJ1-4; v_gene: TRBV18; CDR3aa: CASSPRDRGSNEKLFF
j_gene: TRBJ2-7; v_gene: TRBV4-1; CDR3aa: CASSQDLQRGAYEQYF
j_gene: TRBJ1-5; v_gene: TRBV21-1; CDR3aa: CASRSRDRAQPQHF
j_gene: TRBJ1-2; v_gene: TRBV6-2/TRBV6-3; CDR3aa: CASSYQAQGAEGYTF
j_gene: TRBJ2-3; v_gene: TRBV3-1/TRBV3-2; CDR3aa: CASSLAGGNSRTDTQYF
j_gene: TRBJ1-1; v_gene: TRBV5-1; CDR3aa: CASSLEIATPGAFF
j_gene: TRBJ1-1; v_gene: TRBV7-3; CDR3aa: CASSNQGNTEAFF
j_gene: TRBJ2-5; v_gene: TRBV19; CDR3aa: CASSIDPAGAGGKETQYF
j_gene: TRBJ2-3; v_gene: TRBV2; CDR3aa: CASNGLALDTQYF
j_gene: TRBJ1-5; v_gene: TRBV15; CDR3aa: CATSRGSDIQHF
j_gene: TRBJ2-5; v_gene: TRBV19; CDR3aa: CASSLSGTSGVTQETQYF
j_gene: TRBJ1-2; v_gene: TRBV7-8; CDR3aa: CASSLSQGVGYTF
j_gene: TRBJ2-1; v_gene: TRBV7-8; CDR3aa: CASSQLAGGYLDEQFF
j_gene: TRBJ2-1; v_gene: TRBV15; CDR3aa: CATSRDSFNEQFF
j_gene: TRBJ2-3; v_gene: TRBV19; CDR3aa: CASSPSGDDTDTQYF
j_gene: TRBJ2-2; v_gene: TRBV27; CDR3aa: CASSLFSSGRDTGELFF
j_gene: TRBJ2-1; v_gene: TRBV9; CDR3aa: CASSELGGYNEQFF
j_gene: TRBJ1-5; v_gene: TRBV19; CDR3aa: CASSSGVNQPQHF
j_gene: TRBJ1-1; v_gene: TRBV29-1; CDR3aa: CSVGGTGQYTEAFF
j_gene: TRBJ1-6; v_gene: TRBV5-5; CDR3aa: CASSFHPGHQNSPLHF
j_gene: TRBJ2-3; v_gene: TRBV5-6; CDR3aa: CASSWGTDSDTQYF
j_gene: TRBJ2-1; v_gene: TRBV29-1; CDR3aa: CSVSTSGTYNEQFF
j_gene: TRBJ1-3; v_gene: TRBV10-2; CDR3aa: CASRQAGFSGNTIYF
j_gene: TRBJ2-6; v_gene: TRBV9; CDR3aa: CASSVGYSGANVLTF
j_gene: TRBJ1-1; v_gene: TRBV25-1; CDR3aa: CASSEPFTYSEAFF
j_gene: TRBJ2-7; v_gene: TRBV7-9; CDR3aa: CASSPGQGHEQYF
j_gene: TRBJ1-3; v_gene: TRBV18; CDR3aa: CASSPVDRTSGNTIYF
j_gene: TRBJ2-3; v_gene: TRBV18; CDR3aa: CASSPPQGFADTQYF
j_gene: TRBJ2-1; v_gene: TRBV6-4; CDR3aa: CASSDPGRGNEQFF
j_gene: TRBJ1-1; v_gene: TRBV5-1; CDR3aa: CASSLGMEKPAFF
j_gene: TRBJ1-2; v_gene: TRBV9; CDR3aa: CASSFETVGGGYTF
j_gene: TRBJ1-3; v_gene: TRBV2; CDR3aa: CASSDSTISGNTIYF
j_gene: TRBJ2-5; v_gene: TRBV5-1; CDR3aa: CASSLETRGGGETQYF